The rows below give T cell receptor beta chains drawn from one sample of a study of persistence of HIV-infected CD4 T cells. These receptors lack a known antigen. TCRdb's copy holds only in-frame clones and misses some; the assay was immunoSEQ multiplex PCR. The top ten hold roughly 1.5% of the sample, which has 30,000 to 45,000 clones, about 85% seen once. Here the sequenced sample was CD4+ T cells sorted from PBMCs after roughly 18-hour stimulation, taken from a patient who received antiretroviral therapy. These receptors were collected from an adult man with HIV who was CMV-seropositive. The CDR3 runs from the conserved cysteine through the conserved F or W. Each record gives: D gene, V gene, clone size, J gene, CDR3 DNA, CDR3 protein. A D gene is named only where the DNA matches it firmly. The size entry is marked missing in some rows and otherwise reads once, few, many or a size class.

>NA|TRBV12-3/TRBV12-4|NA|TRBJ2-3
TGTGCCAGCAGGAGGGGAGATACGCAGTATTTT
CASRRGDTQYF
>NA|TRBV29-1|NA|TRBJ2-7
TGCAGCGTTGTAACGGAGGCCTACGAGCAGTACTTC
CSVVTEAYEQYF
>NA|TRBV29-1|NA|TRBJ1-2
TGCAGCGTTGAAGAGGGGGGGACTAACTATGGCTACACCTTC
CSVEEGGTNYGYTF
>NA|TRBV6-6|NA|TRBJ1-2
TGTGCCAGCAGTTCCAACACGGGAGGCTACACCTTC
CASSSNTGGYTF
>NA|TRBV28|once|TRBJ1-6
TGTGCCAGCAGTTTGTATCAGGGGAATTCACCCCTCCACTTT
CASSLYQGNSPLHF
>NA|TRBV28|NA|TRBJ2-2
TGTGCCAGCAGTCCCTACGGGAGAGGGACCGGGGAGCTGTTTTTT
CASSPYGRGTGELFF
>TRBD1|TRBV19|NA|TRBJ1-6
TGTGCCAGTAGTCTGAGGACAGGGAACAATTCACCCCTCCACTTT
CASSLRTGNNSPLHF
>NA|TRBV30|once|TRBJ1-1
TGTGCCTGGAGTGGTTTAGGCCAGAACACTGAAGCTTTCTTT
CAWSGLGQNTEAFF
>NA|TRBV9|NA|TRBJ1-1
TGTGCCAGCAGCGTAGTCCCCAGGGGCGTGAACACTGAAGCTTTCTTT
CASSVVPRGVNTEAFF
>TRBD1|TRBV28|NA|TRBJ1-5
TGTGCCAGCAGAAATCGACAGGGGGCGAGGGAACAGCCCCAGCATTTT
CASRNRQGAREQPQHF
>TRBD1|TRBV5-1|NA|TRBJ1-6
TGCGCCAGCAGCTCCGGGACAGCAAATTCACCCCTCCACTTT
CASSSGTANSPLHF
>TRBD1|TRBV9|NA|TRBJ2-3
TGTGCCAGCAGCCTGGGACAGGGCCTAAACACAGATACGCAGTATTTT
CASSLGQGLNTDTQYF
>NA|TRBV6-5|NA|TRBJ2-7
TGTGCCACCTGGAGGGGAAGTGAGTACGAGCAGTACTTC
CATWRGSEYEQYF
>NA|TRBV5-5|NA|TRBJ2-3
TGTGCCAGCAGCTTACAATGGGGCACAGATACGCAGTATTTT
CASSLQWGTDTQYF
>NA|TRBV19|NA|TRBJ1-5
TGTGCCAGTAGTATCTCCGGCGGAGGGGATCAGCCCCAGCATTTT
CASSISGGGDQPQHF
>NA|TRBV5-6|NA|TRBJ1-4
TGTGCCAGCAGCTTGCAGGCAGGGGCGGGAGAAAAACTGTTTTTT
CASSLQAGAGEKLFF
>TRBD2|TRBV19|NA|TRBJ2-1
TGTGCCAGTAGTACGACTAGCGGCGATCACAATGAGCAGTTCTTC
CASSTTSGDHNEQFF
>NA|TRBV5-5|NA|TRBJ1-2
TGTGCCAGCAGCCGGGATCCTGACGCATTTAACTATGGCTACACCTTC
CASSRDPDAFNYGYTF
>NA|TRBV2|NA|TRBJ2-5
TGTGCCAGCAGTGAAGCAGAGGGGAAGGGGACCCAGTACTTC
CASSEAEGKGTQYF
>NA|TRBV2|NA|TRBJ1-4
TGTGCCAGCAGACTGGGACCGACTAATGAAAAACTGTTTTTT
CASRLGPTNEKLFF
>TRBD1|TRBV10-3|NA|TRBJ2-1
TGTGCCATCAGTGAGAGGGGGCAAGATGAGCAGTTCTTC
CAISERGQDEQFF
>NA|TRBV14|NA|TRBJ1-4
TGTGCCAGCAGCCAAGGAATCAGTAATAATGAAAAACTGTTTTTT
CASSQGISNNEKLFF
>NA|TRBV2|NA|TRBJ1-1
TGTGCCAGCAGAACCGGGCCCCAGGGAACTGAAGCTTTCTTT
CASRTGPQGTEAFF
>NA|TRBV7-6|NA|TRBJ2-1
TGTGCCAGCAGCTTAGGAGGACGAAGCTCCTACAATGAGCAGTTCTTC
CASSLGGRSSYNEQFF
>TRBD2|TRBV6-4|NA|TRBJ2-3
TGTGCCAGCAGAGACCCTCTAGCGGGGGCAGAGGATACGCAGTATTTT
CASRDPLAGAEDTQYF
>TRBD2|TRBV5-1|NA|TRBJ2-7
TGCGCCAGCAGCTTGACTAGCGGGGAAACCGAGCAGTACTTC
CASSLTSGETEQYF
>TRBD1|TRBV19|NA|TRBJ1-1
TGTGCCAGTAGCAGGGGGGGCACTGAAGCTTTCTTT
CASSRGGTEAFF
>TRBD1|TRBV6-6|NA|TRBJ1-5
TGTGCCAGCAGGCAGGGGGAGGGTCAGCCCCAGCATTTT
CASRQGEGQPQHF
>TRBD1|TRBV5-4|NA|TRBJ2-2
TGTGCCAGCAGCCCGGGACAGGGGAGTAGCGGGGAGCTGTTTTTT
CASSPGQGSSGELFF
>NA|TRBV29-1|NA|TRBJ1-4
TGCAGCGTTGGGACGGCTTCAGAAAAACTGTTTTTT
CSVGTASEKLFF
>NA|TRBV18|NA|TRBJ1-4
TGTGCCAGCTCACCGGACAGCCGGGATGAAAAACTGTTTTTT
CASSPDSRDEKLFF
>NA|TRBV6-5|NA|TRBJ1-1
TGTGCCAGCAGTTACGGGGGACCGGTGAACACTGAAGCTTTCTTT
CASSYGGPVNTEAFF
>NA|TRBV24-1|NA|TRBJ2-3
TGTGCCACCAGTGATACTGTGAGGGGTAGCACAGATACGCAGTATTTT
CATSDTVRGSTDTQYF
>TRBD1|TRBV24-1|NA|TRBJ2-2
TGTGCCACCAGTGAGTCCCGGACAGGGAGACTGTTTTTT
CATSESRTGRLFF
>TRBD1|TRBV10-2|NA|TRBJ2-1
TGCGCCAGCCGATCTTTGACAGGGATGGATGAGCAGTTCTTC
CASRSLTGMDEQFF